This T cell receptor beta chain was retrieved from a study of blood T cell repertoires in COVID-19. Overall study context: Sites across the United States, Italy and Spain contributed samples from acute and convalescent COVID-19. Nucleic acid was either cDNA or gDNA, and it came from T cells, B-cell-depleted T cells, or PBMCs.

How the authors handled the data: Estimates of nucleated cell counts were drawn from the amplification of reference gene primers. The repertoire was sequenced with immunoSEQ multiplex PCR; TCRdb's copy has only in-frame clones and lacks some. The V and J calls and the clone size are those of that table, but D and trimming were determined from the DNA. The table shows about 180,000 clones, with 80% occurring only once. The germline V gene encodes CDR1 GTSNPN and CDR2 SVGIG (reference sequence). V gave up 2 bases and J gave up 6 bases, with 11 bases separating them. The CDR3 extends over 13 amino acids.

Sequenced: peripheral blood. The chain recombines TRBV30 with TRBJ1-5, with D possibly TRBD1 on 6 matching bases. The TCR was taken from a man aged 65 to 85 with active or convalescent COVID-19. This CDR3 is CAWSLRGSQPQHF. As DNA, the CDR3 is TGTGCCTGGAGTCTGAGGGGGTCTCAGCCCCAGCATTTT. Supplemented by reference TRBV30 and TRBJ1-5, the full variable domain reads SQTIHQWPATLVQPVGSPLSLECTVEGTSNPNLYWYRQAAGRGLQLLFYSVGIGQISSEVPQNLSASRPQDRQFILSSKKLLLSDSGFYLCAWSLRGSQPQHFGDGTRLSIL.